This paragraph covers one T cell receptor beta chain sequence. Its antigen remains unknown. TCRdb reanalysed the reads using MiXCR and keeps one entry per CDR3 protein. The data hold over 250,000 distinct CDR3 sequences, with around 25% observed a single time. This record comes from a study of T cell repertoires in cytomegalovirus infection. Study-wide results and limits: The study identified carriers of CMV plus the relevant HLA from cumulative public TCR beta family frequency.

V gave up 5 bases and J gave up 3 bases, with 14 bases separating them. CDR1 SGHTA and CDR2 FQGNSA come from the germline V gene. The CDR3 covers 15 residues. The sequencing input was PBMCs. The TCR originated in a human donor in good health (CMV status not recorded). Some clones in this sample may be carry-over from other donors' samples. The J gene is TRBJ2-1, the V gene TRBV7-2; no firm D call. DNA of the CDR3: TGTGCCAGCAGCCCTGGAAAAGTAGGCTACAATGAGCAGTTCTTC. Its translation: CASSPGKVGYNEQFF.